Reported below is one T cell receptor (beta chain). Its antigen is still unknown. TCRbeta libraries were built with three rounds of nested PCR, modified from ARM-PCR. TCRdb used MiXCR to reprocess the multiplex PCR reads, holding one entry per CDR3 protein. The sample holds about 78,000 distinct CDR3 sequences, 65% to 90% seen once. The data belong to a study of tumor and adjacent non-tumor tissue in lung cancer. Germline CDR1 reads ENHRY; CDR2 reads SYGVKD. The V end was cut by 8 bases, the J end by 13 bases, with 30 bases between. There are 15 residues in the CDR3. The template was RNA from unsorted bulk tissue. Points from the study as a whole: Top 100 clones took a larger repertoire share in normal lung. TCR diversity was significantly greater in tumor than normal lung tissue.

This clonotype originated in a woman in her fifties or sixties with non-small cell lung cancer. The rearrangement uses TRBV10-3 and TRBJ2-7, with a possible D match to TRBD2 (6 bases). Specimen: lung tumor tissue. The CDR3 region has the DNA TGTGCCATCTCAAGACTAGTCGGGAGTACCTACGAGTATTACTTC. Translated: CAISRLVGSTYEYYF.